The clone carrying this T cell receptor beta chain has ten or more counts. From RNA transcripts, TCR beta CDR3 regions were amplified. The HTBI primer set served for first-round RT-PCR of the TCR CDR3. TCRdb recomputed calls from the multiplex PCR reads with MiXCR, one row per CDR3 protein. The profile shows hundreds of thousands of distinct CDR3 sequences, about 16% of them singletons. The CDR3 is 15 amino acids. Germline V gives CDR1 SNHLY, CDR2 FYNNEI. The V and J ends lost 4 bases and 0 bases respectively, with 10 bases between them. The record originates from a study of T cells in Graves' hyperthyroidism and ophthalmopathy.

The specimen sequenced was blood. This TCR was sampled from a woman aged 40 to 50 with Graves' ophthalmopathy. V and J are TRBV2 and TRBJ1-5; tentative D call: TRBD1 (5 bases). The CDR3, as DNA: TGTGCCAGCAGTGTCGACAGAAATAGCAATCAGCCCCAGCATTTT. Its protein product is CASSVDRNSNQPQHF.